A single sample is the source of the 17 T cell receptor beta chains below, sequenced in a study of breast tumors, draining lymph nodes, adjacent tissues. TCRdb re-called the multiplex PCR reads with MiXCR, one entry per CDR3 protein. The top ten clones hold 1.4% of a sample with about 230,000 distinct CDR3 sequences, 32% of them seen once. Breast cancer patients provided tissue from their axillary draining lymph nodes. The sample comprised axillary lymph node tissue. The receptors originated from a female donor with breast cancer. Some clones in this sample may be carry-over from other donors' samples.

This clonotype was counted many times. The CDR3 is CASSPRSGSSYNEQFF. The CDR3 region has the DNA TGTGCCAGCAGCCCAAGGAGCGGAAGCTCCTACAATGAGCAGTTCTTC. V is TRBV7-8 and J is TRBJ2-1, with a weak D call TRBD2 (5 bases). CDR3 size: 16 residues. Germline loops: CDR1 SGHVS, CDR2 FQNEAQ. The V end was cut by 5 bases, the J end by 0 bases, with 14 bases between.

The sample holds many counts of this clonotype. The chain couples TRBV11-3 to TRBJ2-3; TRBD2 might be the D (6 bases). The CDR3 runs 15 residues. Germline assignment: CDR1 SGHNT and CDR2 YENEEA. V shed 2 bases and J shed 3 bases, with 12 bases lying between them. CDR3 DNA sequence: TGTGCCAGCAGCTTATCTACGGGAGAAACAGATACGCAGTATTTT. Its protein product is CASSLSTGETDTQYF.

This clonotype showed up just a few times. A read error may explain this, as a much larger clone is one base away. No conserved phenylalanine or tryptophan is present at the end of the CDR3, so a read error is the likely explanation. The chain is built from TRBV9 and TRBJ2-7, with no clear D. Germline-derived CDR1 and CDR2 are SGDLS and YYNGEE. Trimming took off 0 bases at V and 3 bases at J, with 7 bases between the two ends. This CDR3 spans 13 amino acids. The CDR3 region is CASSVAPRYEQYS. In nucleotides, the CDR3 is TGTGCCAGCAGCGTAGCGCCACGCTACGAGCAGTACTCC.

The chain employs TRBV7-6 and TRBJ2-3; D is unresolved. CDR3 length equals 15 residues. Between the trimmed V and J ends, which lost 1 base and 11 bases, there was a span of 19 bases. Germline lookup yields CDR1 SGHVS and CDR2 FNYEAQ. The CDR3 spells CASSLGLTLYNEQYF. As DNA, the CDR3 is TGTGCCAGCAGCTTAGGTCTCACCCTATACAATGAGCAGTATTTT. Together with reference TRBV7-6 and TRBJ2-3, the CDR3 gives the full variable domain: GAGVSQSPRYKVTKRGQDVALRCDPISGHVSLYWYRQALGQGPEFLTYFNYEAQQDKSGLPNDRFSAERPEGSISTLTIQRTEQRDSAMYRCASSLGLTLYNEQYFGPGTRLTVL.

Remarks on this clonotype: The germline gene is not matched at one end of the junction; a read error may be the cause. The chain employs TRBV4-1 and TRBJ1-4; no firm D call. The CDR3 extends over 17 amino acids. Germline loops: CDR1 MGHRA, CDR2 YSYEKL. In nucleotides, the CDR3 is TGCGCCAGTAGCCAAGCGGAGCCGTGGGCTACGAATGAAAAACTGTTTTTT. Protein product: CASSQAEPWATNEKLFF.

A word on this clonotype: This may arise from a read error, as a much more abundant clone is one base away. The chain has TRBV6-1 and TRBJ1-2; a weak D match, TRBD1 (5 bases). CDR3 size: 14 residues. V dropped 6 bases and J dropped 9 bases, with 20 bases sitting between them. Germline V CDR1 and CDR2: MNHNS, SASEGT. The CDR3 region has the DNA TGTGCCAGCAGCTTTGGGCTCGCCCGGGGCAGCTACACCTTC. Its protein is CASSFGLARGSYTF.

This clonotype was observed at least ten times. V usage is TRBV9 and J usage is TRBJ2-3, with 8 positions matching TRBD1. The germline V gene has CDR1 SGDLS and CDR2 YYNGEE. With V trimmed by 4 bases and J by 2 bases, 9 bases remained unmatched. This CDR3 comprises 16 residues. The CDR3 region is CASSLGTGHITDTQYF. CDR3 DNA: TGTGCCAGCAGCTTGGGGACAGGTCATATCACAGATACGCAGTATTTT.

This clonotype was counted only a few times. This may be a read error: a much more frequent sequence differs by one nucleotide. The chain has TRBV7-2 and TRBJ2-2; 13 bases fit TRBD2. V shed 2 bases and J 6 bases; nucleotides not matched to a gene: 12. This CDR3 spans 19 amino acids. Germline V gene sequence: CDR1 SGHTA, CDR2 FQGNSA. CDR3 DNA: TGTGCCAGCAGCTTATTAGGGACTAGCGGGATCCAAAGCCCCGGGGAGCTGTTTTTT. Translated: CASSLLGTSGIQSPGELFF.

This clonotype was recorded at least ten times. The chain recombines TRBV3-1 with TRBJ1-3; no clear D. Per the germline V gene, CDR1 is LGHDT and CDR2 is YNNKEL (reference sequence). The CDR3 is made up of 15 amino acids. The V gene lost 1 base and the J gene lost 3 bases, with 10 bases spanning the gap. CDR3 in amino acids: CASSQVGQLGNTIYF. Here the CDR3 DNA reads TGTGCCAGCAGCCAAGTAGGCCAGCTTGGAAACACCATATATTTT.

The rearrangement links TRBV28 to TRBJ1-2; D unclear. Trimming removed 8 bases from V and 8 bases from J, with 21 bases in between. The CDR3 covers 14 residues. Germline CDR1 is MDHEN and CDR2 is SYDVKM. CDR3 coding DNA: TGTGCCAGCGGATTAACCCTCGACGTCGGGGGCTACACCTTC. This sequence encodes CASGLTLDVGGYTF.

This clonotype was observed many times. J is TRBJ2-7 and V is TRBV19; 7 bases are shared with TRBD1. The length of the CDR3 is 15 residues. V trimming: 3 bases; J trimming: 0 bases; junction bases outside the gene matches: 5. Germline V gene sequence: CDR1 LNHDA, CDR2 SQIVND (reference sequence). The CDR3 nucleotides read TGTGCCAGTAGTATTAACAGGGGCAGCTCCTACGAGCAGTACTTC. Protein sequence: CASSINRGSSYEQYF.

This clonotype was detected ten times or more. J is TRBJ2-5 and V is TRBV5-1; tentatively, D is TRBD2 (5 bases). Trimming took off 3 bases at V and 1 base at J, with 13 bases between the two ends. The CDR3 is 15 amino acids. Germline loops: CDR1 SGHRS, CDR2 YFSETQ. In DNA, the CDR3 is TGCGCCAGCAGCTCGAACGCCGGACTCCAAGAGACCCAGTACTTC. This codes for CASSSNAGLQETQYF.

This clonotype was observed at least ten times. The chain employs TRBV11-1 and TRBJ2-3; 10 bases are shared with TRBD2. The CDR3 is made up of 17 amino acids. CDR1 and CDR2 from the germline V gene are SGHAT and FQDESV (reference sequence). The trim removed 0 bases at V and 1 base at J, leaving 4 bases unmatched. The CDR3 coding sequence is TGTGCCAGCAGCTTAGCGAGTGGGACTAGCGGCACAGATACGCAGTATTTT. Protein product: CASSLASGTSGTDTQYF.

This clonotype has ten or more counts. V gene TRBV12-3 or TRBV12-4 combines with J gene TRBJ2-7; a weak D match, TRBD2 (6 bases). This CDR3 spans 15 amino acids. The germline V and J ends were trimmed by 6 bases and 2 bases, with 17 bases remaining between them. This CDR3 reads CASSLRRDATYEQYF. In nucleotides, the CDR3 is TGTGCCAGCAGCTTAAGGAGGGATGCGACCTACGAGCAGTACTTC.

This clonotype was counted many times. The chain links TRBV19 to TRBJ2-4, with D perhaps matching TRBD1 or TRBD2 (6 bases each). Germline V CDR1 and CDR2: LNHDA, SQIVND (reference sequence). V was trimmed by 3 bases and J by 4 bases, leaving 10 bases between them. This CDR3 contains 14 residues. CDR3 residues: CASSIGGLKNIQYF. In DNA, the CDR3 is TGTGCCAGTAGTATTGGGGGGCTGAAAAACATTCAGTACTTC.

The J gene is TRBJ2-2, the V gene TRBV11-2; D gene uncertain. Trimming left V 0 bases short and J 11 bases short, with 10 bases between. This CDR3 is built from 13 residues. Germline CDR1 is SGHAT and CDR2 is FQNNGV. For the CDR3, the DNA is TGTGCCAGCAGCTTAGATCCCCTAGGTGAGCTGTTTTTT. As protein: CASSLDPLGELFF.

This clonotype has a count of ten or more. The chain combines TRBV18 with TRBJ1-3, with 8 bases fitting TRBD1. This CDR3 spans 15 amino acids. The germline CDR1 and CDR2 sequences are KGHSH and LQKENI. V shed 3 bases, J shed 4 bases, and the junction held 5 bases outside the gene matches. CDR3 loop: CASSPLDRVGNTIYF. The DNA of the CDR3 is TGTGCCAGCTCACCCTTGGACAGGGTCGGAAACACCATATATTTT.